The rows below give T cell receptor beta chains drawn from one sample of a study of T cells in Graves' hyperthyroidism and ophthalmopathy. TCRdb recomputed calls from the multiplex PCR reads with MiXCR, one row per CDR3 protein. The sample has roughly 35,000 distinct CDR3 sequences; under 65% are singletons. Sequencing used blood. These receptor sequences come from a middle-aged woman with Graves' ophthalmopathy. CDR3s include the opening cysteine and the closing phenylalanine or tryptophan. A D gene is named only where the DNA matches it firmly. The size of a clone is reported for some rows only, either as once, few or many, or as a class for expanded clones.

>TRBJ1-5|TRBV7-7|NA|medium-sized|13
CASSLGVDQPQHF
TGTGCCAGCAGCTTAGGGGTGGATCAGCCCCAGCATTTT
>TRBJ1-4|TRBV5-1|NA|NA|14
CASNLGAGNEKLFF
TGCGCCAGCAACTTGGGGGCAGGGAATGAGAAACTGTTTTTT
>TRBJ2-3|TRBV9|NA|NA|17
CASSVALPKVGSDTQYF
TGTGCCAGCAGCGTAGCACTACCGAAGGTCGGATCAGATACGCAGTATTTT
>TRBJ1-3|TRBV4-2|NA|once|14
CASSQPSAGNTIYF
TGTGCCAGCAGCCAACCCTCGGCGGGGAACACCATATATTTT
>TRBJ2-1|TRBV20-1|NA|NA|14
CSVLRPSSYNEQFF
TGCAGTGTACTACGGCCTAGCTCCTACAATGAGCAGTTCTTC
>TRBJ2-7|TRBV27|TRBD2|many|14
CASSSRASGYEQYF
TGTGCCAGCAGTTCCCGGGCTAGCGGCTACGAGCAGTACTTC
>TRBJ1-1|TRBV10-1|NA|many|13
CASSEGLLTEAFF
TGCGCCAGCAGTGAAGGGCTGCTCACTGAAGCTTTCTTT
>TRBJ2-7|TRBV20-1|TRBD2|NA|14
CSASTSGLSYEQYF
TGTAGTGCTAGCACTAGCGGCCTTTCCTACGAGCAGTACTTC
>TRBJ2-1|TRBV7-9|TRBD2|NA|17
CASSSSGTSGGGNEQFF
TGTGCCAGCAGTTCCTCCGGGACTAGCGGGGGAGGCAATGAGCAGTTCTTC
>TRBJ1-5|TRBV20-1|NA|NA|14
CSARTRGGWQPQHF
TGCAGTGCTAGGACGAGGGGGGGTTGGCAGCCCCAGCATTTT
>TRBJ1-4|TRBV7-2|NA|NA|15
CASSATSGRVEKLFF
TGTGCCAGCAGCGCTACTAGCGGGAGGGTCGAAAAACTGTTTTTT
>TRBJ1-5|TRBV20-1|NA|NA|15
CSARPGAASNQPQHF
TGCAGTGCTAGGCCGGGGGCGGCCTCCAATCAGCCCCAGCATTTT
>TRBJ2-3|TRBV11-2|TRBD2|NA|17
CASSSGLAGGWGNEQYF
TGTGCCAGCAGCTCAGGACTAGCGGGGGGGTGGGGGAATGAGCAGTATTTT
>TRBJ1-1|TRBV7-3|NA|many|15
CASSPDNSINTEAFF
TGTGCCAGCAGCCCTGACAACTCCATTAACACTGAAGCTTTCTTT
>TRBJ1-2|TRBV20-1|TRBD1|many|13
CSARTGTDYGYTF
TGCAGTGCTAGAACCGGGACAGACTATGGCTACACCTTC
>TRBJ2-3|TRBV7-6|TRBD2|NA|15
CASSPGLAGIDTQYF
TGTGCCAGCAGCCCTGGACTAGCGGGTATAGATACGCAGTATTTT
>TRBJ2-7|TRBV19|TRBD2|NA|15
CASSILAGVPDEQYF
TGTGCCAGTAGTATTTTGGCGGGGGTTCCTGACGAGCAGTACTTC
>TRBJ1-2|TRBV7-9|TRBD1|once|15
CASSPFDRVNYGYTF
TGTGCCAGCAGCCCATTCGACAGGGTTAACTATGGCTACACCTTC
>TRBJ1-1|TRBV9|NA|NA|14
CASSRGGWDTEAFF
TGTGCCAGCAGTAGGGGGGGTTGGGACACGGAAGCTTTCTTT
>TRBJ2-1|TRBV4-3|NA|many|15
CASSQGSGSYNEQFF
TGCGCCAGCAGCCAAGGTAGCGGCTCCTACAATGAGCAGTTCTTC
>TRBJ1-3|TRBV4-3|TRBD1|many|15
CASSQDRGAGNTIYF
TGCGCCAGCAGCCAGGACAGGGGTGCTGGAAACACCATATATTTT
>TRBJ2-3|TRBV29-1|NA|NA|18
CSVYLCASSLGHSDTQYF
NA
>TRBJ2-3|TRBV5-1|NA|many|15
CASSLGAAGADTQYF
TGCGCCAGCAGCTTAGGAGCCGCCGGGGCGGATACGCAGTATTTT
>TRBJ1-1|TRBV6-5|NA|NA|9
CASSKGRIF
TGTGCCAGCAGTAAAGGACGGATCTTT
>TRBJ2-1|TRBV27|TRBD2|many|16
CASSLLLAGGPNEQFF
TGTGCCAGCAGTTTGCTTCTAGCGGGAGGGCCAAATGAGCAGTTCTTC
>TRBJ2-6|TRBV12-3/TRBV12-4|NA|many|13
CASSQSGANVLTF
TGTGCCAGCAGTCAATCCGGGGCCAACGTCCTGACTTTC
>TRBJ1-5|TRBV7-4|TRBD1|medium-sized|14
CASSPTGDHQPQHF
TGTGCCAGCAGCCCCACAGGGGATCATCAGCCCCAGCATTTT
>TRBJ2-3|TRBV6-5|TRBD1|NA|15
CASRRDRESSSEQYF
TGTGCCAGCAGGAGGGACAGGGAGTCATCCAGTGAGCAGTATTTT
>TRBJ1-1|TRBV3-1|NA|many|12
CASSLYSTEAFF
TGTGCCAGCAGCCTATATTCCACTGAAGCTTTCTTT
>TRBJ2-2|TRBV19|NA|NA|14
CASSMEGASGELFF
TGTGCCAGTAGTATGGAGGGTGCTAGCGGGGAGCTGTTTTTT
>TRBJ1-3|TRBV5-1|TRBD1|many|15
CASSTGTDLGNTIYF
TGCGCCAGCAGCACAGGGACAGACCTTGGAAACACCATATATTTT
>TRBJ2-3|TRBV20-1|TRBD2|NA|15
CSAASAGTPGNTQYF
TGCAGTGCAGCCTCAGCGGGGACGCCCGGGAATACGCAGTATTTT
>TRBJ2-1|TRBV6-2/TRBV6-3|NA|many|13
CASSPTGYNEQFF
TGTGCCAGCAGCCCGACAGGCTACAATGAGCAGTTCTTC
>TRBJ2-1|TRBV18|TRBD1|few|15
CASSSGTGLSNEQFF
TGTGCCAGCTCGTCCGGGACAGGGCTATCAAATGAGCAGTTCTTC
>TRBJ2-2|TRBV5-1|NA|NA|15
CASSGRTGDTGELFF
TGCGCCAGCAGCGGGAGGACAGGAGACACCGGGGAGCTGTTTTTT
>TRBJ2-7|TRBV29-1|NA|NA|15
CSIEARDNSSDEQHF
TGCAGCATTGAGGCCCGGGACAATTCGTCTGACGAGCAGCACTTC
>TRBJ2-1|TRBV6-1|NA|many|13
CASSRDAGNEQFF
TGTGCCAGCAGCCGGGACGCCGGTAATGAGCAGTTCTTC
>TRBJ2-5|TRBV7-9|NA|many|15
CASSLGQTNQETQYF
TGTGCCAGCAGCTTAGGACAGACGAATCAAGAGACCCAGTACTTC
>TRBJ2-7|TRBV5-5|TRBD2|NA|13
CASSKGLAGGPYF
TGTGCCAGCAGCAAGGGACTAGCGGGAGGGCCGTACTTC
>TRBJ2-3|TRBV5-4|TRBD2|NA|16
CASSPDRTSGRATQYF
TGTGCCAGCAGCCCCGACAGGACTAGCGGGAGGGCTACGCAGTATTTT